This T cell receptor (beta chain) was retrieved from a study of T cell repertoires in cytomegalovirus infection. Study details: Public TCR beta signatures provided an indication of both CMV infection and a matching HLA type.

Study-level findings and limits: CMV carriers having the relevant HLA were flagged by cumulative public TCR beta family frequency.

TCRdb analysed the reads with MiXCR anew, one entry per CDR3 protein. The data contain around 290,000 distinct CDR3 sequences, under 30% of them seen just once; the ten biggest clones take up about 14%. The germline gives CDR1 SGHTA, CDR2 FQGTGA. This CDR3 spans 12 amino acids. The V gene lost 2 bases and the J gene lost 10 bases, with 11 bases spanning the gap. Details on this clonotype: What it binds is not known.

This chain joins TRBV7-3 and TRBJ1-2; no reliable D call. The TCR sequence derives from a human donor in good health (CMV status not recorded). Some clones in this sample may be carry-over from other donors' samples. Source material: PBMCs. The CDR3 DNA reads TGTGCCAGCAGCTTATCAGGAGCCTCCTACACCTTC. Translated: CASSLSGASYTF.